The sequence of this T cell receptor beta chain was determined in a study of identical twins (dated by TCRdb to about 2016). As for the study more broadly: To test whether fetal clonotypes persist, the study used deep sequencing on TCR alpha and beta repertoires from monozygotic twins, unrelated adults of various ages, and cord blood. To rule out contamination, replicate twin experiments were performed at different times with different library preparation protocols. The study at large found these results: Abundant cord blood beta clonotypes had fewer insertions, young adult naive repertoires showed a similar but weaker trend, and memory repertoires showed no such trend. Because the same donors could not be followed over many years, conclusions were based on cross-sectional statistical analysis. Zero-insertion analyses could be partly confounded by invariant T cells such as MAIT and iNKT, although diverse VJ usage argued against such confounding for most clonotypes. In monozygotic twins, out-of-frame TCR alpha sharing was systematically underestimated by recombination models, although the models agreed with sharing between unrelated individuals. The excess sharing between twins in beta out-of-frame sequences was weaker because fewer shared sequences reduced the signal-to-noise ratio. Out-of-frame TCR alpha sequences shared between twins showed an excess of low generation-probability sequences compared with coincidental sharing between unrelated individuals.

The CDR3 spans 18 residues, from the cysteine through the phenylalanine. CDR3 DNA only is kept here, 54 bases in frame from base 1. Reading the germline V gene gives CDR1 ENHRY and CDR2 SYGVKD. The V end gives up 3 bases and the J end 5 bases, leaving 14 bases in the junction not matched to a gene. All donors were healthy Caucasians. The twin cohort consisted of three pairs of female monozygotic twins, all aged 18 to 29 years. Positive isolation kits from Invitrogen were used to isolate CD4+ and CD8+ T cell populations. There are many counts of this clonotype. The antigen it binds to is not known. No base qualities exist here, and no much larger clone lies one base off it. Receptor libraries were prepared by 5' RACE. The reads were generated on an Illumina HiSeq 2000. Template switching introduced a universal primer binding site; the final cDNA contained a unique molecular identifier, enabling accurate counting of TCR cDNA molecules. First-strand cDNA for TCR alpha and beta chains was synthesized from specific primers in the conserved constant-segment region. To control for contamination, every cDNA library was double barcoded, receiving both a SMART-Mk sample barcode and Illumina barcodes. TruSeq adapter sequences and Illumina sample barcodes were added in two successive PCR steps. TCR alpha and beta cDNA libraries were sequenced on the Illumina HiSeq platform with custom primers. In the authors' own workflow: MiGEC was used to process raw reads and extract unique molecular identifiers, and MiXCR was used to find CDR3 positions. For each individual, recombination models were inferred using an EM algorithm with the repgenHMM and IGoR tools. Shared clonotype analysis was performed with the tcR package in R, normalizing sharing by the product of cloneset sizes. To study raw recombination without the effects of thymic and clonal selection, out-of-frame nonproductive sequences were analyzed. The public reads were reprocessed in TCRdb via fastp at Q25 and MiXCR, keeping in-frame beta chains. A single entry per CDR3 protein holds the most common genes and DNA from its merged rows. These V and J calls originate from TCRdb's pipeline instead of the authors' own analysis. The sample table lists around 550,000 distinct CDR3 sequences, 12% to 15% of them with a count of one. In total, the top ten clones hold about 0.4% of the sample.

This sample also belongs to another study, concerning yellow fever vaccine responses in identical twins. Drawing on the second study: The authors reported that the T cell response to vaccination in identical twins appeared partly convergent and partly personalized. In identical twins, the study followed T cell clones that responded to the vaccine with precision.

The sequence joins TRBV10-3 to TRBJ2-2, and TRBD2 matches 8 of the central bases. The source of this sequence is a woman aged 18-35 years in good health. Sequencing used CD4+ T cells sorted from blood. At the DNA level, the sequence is TGTGCCATCAGTGACCCTCGTTCGGGGGGGGACTCGACCGGGGAGCTGTTTTTT. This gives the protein CAISDPRSGGDSTGELFF.